These 24 T cell receptor beta chains originate from one sample sequenced in a study of T cell repertoires in cytomegalovirus infection. TCRdb reprocessed the reads via MiXCR and lists one record per CDR3 protein. Among about 150,000 distinct CDR3 sequences listed, around 24% were seen once. Sequenced material: PBMCs. Receptors originate from a human donor in good health (CMV status not recorded). Some clones in this sample may be carry-over from other donors' samples.

Details on this clonotype: Being one base from a much bigger clone, this may be a read error. The rearrangement links TRBV11-2 to TRBJ1-3; D remains unclear. The CDR3 length is 13 residues. Germline V CDR1 and CDR2: SGHAT, FQNNGV. V gave up 4 bases and J gave up 0 bases, with 4 bases separating them. CDR3 amino acids: CASSSPSGNTIYF. CDR3 nucleotide sequence: TGTGCCAGCAGCTCACCCTCTGGAAACACCATATATTTT.

This clonotype has a handful of counts. The V call is TRBV6-6, the J call TRBJ2-3; D is unclear. Germline V lookup: CDR1 MNHNY, CDR2 SVGAGI (reference sequence). This CDR3 is built from 14 residues. Trimming removed 0 bases from V and 8 bases from J, with 12 bases in between. The CDR3 nucleotides read TGTGCCAGCAGTTACTCCCTCAAGCAGGCTACGCAGTATTTT. It codes for CASSYSLKQATQYF.

The V and J genes are TRBV6-1 and TRBJ2-7; TRBD1 aligns across 7 bases. This CDR3 comprises 14 residues. V gave up 6 bases and J gave up 0 bases; unmatched junction bases: 5. Germline CDR1 is MNHNS and CDR2 is SASEGT. As DNA, the CDR3 is TGTGCCAGCAGAACAGGGGCAAGCTCCTACGAGCAGTACTTC. It translates to CASRTGASSYEQYF.

This clonotype occurred many times. The chain joins TRBV7-4 to TRBJ1-1, with 10 bases matching TRBD1. Germline V gene data show CDR1 as SGHVT and CDR2 as SQSDAQ. J lost 2 bases, V lost 4 bases, and 10 bases had no gene match. The CDR3 contains 17 residues. CDR3 in amino acids: CASSSPGQGPFNTEAFF. In DNA form, the CDR3 reads TGTGCCAGCAGCTCCCCGGGACAGGGGCCCTTTAACACTGAAGCTTTCTTT. Full variable domain (remainder filled in from reference TRBV7-4 and TRBJ1-1): GAGVSQSPRYKVAKRGRDVALRCDSISGHVTLYWYRQTLGQGSEVLTYSQSDAQRDKSGRPSGRFSAERPERSVSTLKIQRTEQGDSAVYLCASSSPGQGPFNTEAFFGQGTRLTVV.

This clonotype was recorded a few times. The chain combines TRBV15 with TRBJ1-5, with 11 positions matching TRBD1. This CDR3 has 17 amino acids. Germline lookup yields CDR1 LNHNV and CDR2 YYDKDF (reference sequence). The trim removed 0 bases at V and 7 bases at J, leaving 8 bases unmatched. Here the CDR3 reads CATSRDNFGTGGQPQHF. The CDR3 region has the DNA TGTGCCACCAGCAGAGATAACTTCGGGACAGGGGGGCAGCCCCAGCATTTT.

This clonotype has a count of ten or more. This chain uses TRBV6-2 or TRBV6-3 with TRBJ2-1; 8 nucleotides agree with TRBD2. V was pared by 0 bases and J by 0 bases, with 13 bases of the junction left unmatched. The CDR3 covers 20 residues. Germline V lookup: CDR1 MNHEY, CDR2 SVGEGT. CDR3 residues: CASSYSIGTSRRSSYNEQFF. DNA for the CDR3: TGTGCCAGCAGTTACTCGATTGGGACTAGTCGGCGAAGCTCCTACAATGAGCAGTTCTTC.

This chain joins TRBV9 and TRBJ2-3, with TRBD1 identical over 11 bases. V trimming: 0 bases; J trimming: 3 bases; junction bases outside the gene matches: 3. The CDR3 spans 16 residues. Germline V gene lookup returns CDR1 SGDLS and CDR2 YYNGEE. Here the CDR3 reads CASSVDRDRGTDTQYF. The CDR3 DNA is TGTGCCAGCAGCGTAGACCGGGACAGGGGGACAGATACGCAGTATTTT.

This clonotype was seen repeatedly, ten times or more. CDR3 residues: CASSLQKRGSEQFF. The DNA of the CDR3 is TGTGCCAGCAGCTTACAGAAGCGGGGAAGCGAGCAGTTCTTC. The rearrangement uses TRBV7-2 and TRBJ2-1; TRBD2 matches 7 bases. With V trimmed by 2 bases and J by 10 bases, 8 bases remained unmatched. The length of the CDR3 is 14 residues. CDR1 SGHTA and CDR2 FQGNSA come from the germline V gene.

As to this clonotype: Possible read error: a much larger clone is one base away. J is TRBJ1-1 and V is TRBV7-9, with D perhaps TRBD1 (6 bases). Germline CDR1 is SEHNR and CDR2 is FQNEAQ (reference sequence). Trimming removed 3 bases from V and 2 bases from J, with 10 bases in between. The CDR3 is 14 residues long. The CDR3 coding sequence is TGTGCCAGCAGCTTCGGGACACCAAACACTGAAGCTTTCTTT. Its protein is CASSFGTPNTEAFF.

This clonotype was detected a few times. This chain's CDR3 is CASSPTGYYEQYF. The CDR3, as DNA: TGTGCCAGCAGCCCGACAGGGTATTACGAGCAGTACTTC. J is TRBJ2-7 and V is TRBV7-9; 7 bases agree with TRBD1. Trimming cost V 5 bases and J 4 bases; bases outside gene matches: 5. The CDR3 sequence is 13 residues long. Per germline, CDR1 SEHNR and CDR2 FQNEAQ (reference sequence).

The chain has TRBV19 and TRBJ1-4; 9 nucleotides align to TRBD1. The CDR3 contains 14 residues. Germline lookup yields CDR1 LNHDA and CDR2 SQIVND (reference sequence). Losses at the gene ends were 8 bases for V and 8 bases for J; bases not matched to a gene: 9. The CDR3 DNA follows: TGTGCCAGTCGCATGACAGGGGGAGACGAAAAACTGTTTTTT. It encodes CASRMTGGDEKLFF.

This clonotype was seen more than once but under ten times. CDR3 sequence: CASSIGQENTEAFF. As DNA, the CDR3 is TGTGCCAGTAGTATAGGCCAGGAGAACACTGAAGCTTTCTTT. This rearrangement joins TRBV19 to TRBJ1-1, with D unclear. V was shortened by 1 base and J by 1 base, with 7 bases between the two germline ends. Germline V gene sequence: CDR1 LNHDA, CDR2 SQIVND (reference sequence). The CDR3 is made up of 14 amino acids.

The sample holds a few counts of this clonotype. This chain links TRBV20-1 with TRBJ2-2, with D possibly matching TRBD2 (6 bases). Germline V gene sequence: CDR1 DFQATT, CDR2 SNEGSKA (reference sequence). V was pared by 6 bases and J by 6 bases, with 20 bases between. CDR3 size: 15 residues. CDR3 in amino acids: CSAEGTPEGPGELFF. The CDR3 nucleotides are TGCAGTGCCGAGGGAACCCCGGAGGGCCCCGGGGAGCTGTTTTTT.

The chain recombines TRBV10-2 with TRBJ2-5; D not certain. V was clipped by 2 bases and J by 4 bases, with 8 bases between them. This CDR3 has 13 amino acids. Per germline, CDR1 WSHSY and CDR2 SAAADI. The CDR3 DNA follows: TGCGCCAGCAGTGAGGTGCCGGGAGAGACCCAGTACTTC. Translated: CASSEVPGETQYF.

J is TRBJ1-6 and V is TRBV12-3 or TRBV12-4; possible D gene TRBD1, 6 bases. With 4 bases removed from V and 9 bases from J, the gap between germline ends came to 10 bases. The CDR3 totals 13 residues. CDR3 DNA: TGTGCCAGCAGTTCACAACAGGGTTCACCCCTCCACTTT. Protein sequence: CASSSQQGSPLHF.

The CDR3 DNA follows: TGCAGCGTTGAAGCTAGAGGGACAGGGGGCTACGAGCAGTACTTC. Encoded protein: CSVEARGTGGYEQYF. The rearrangement joins TRBV29-1 to TRBJ2-7; 11 positions agree with TRBD1. Looked up from germline, CDR1 is SQVTM and CDR2 is ANQGSEA. The CDR3 runs 15 residues. The J segment lost 3 bases and the V segment lost 1 base, leaving 5 bases of the junction unmatched.

The chain links TRBV10-2 to TRBJ2-5; 12 nucleotides align to TRBD2. The CDR3 extends over 18 amino acids. The trim removed 2 bases at V and 4 bases at J, leaving 11 bases unmatched. Germline V gene sequence: CDR1 WSHSY, CDR2 SAAADI. CDR3 region: CASSEGLAGPVTVETQYF. CDR3 bases: TGCGCCAGCAGTGAGGGACTAGCGGGGCCAGTGACGGTAGAGACCCAGTACTTC.

This clonotype was seen at least ten times. The V gene is TRBV7-2, the J gene TRBJ1-6; D might be TRBD1 (6 bases). Per the germline V gene, CDR1 is SGHTA and CDR2 is FQGNSA. This CDR3 spans 15 amino acids. Deletions cut 4 bases from V and 10 bases from J, with 17 bases between. The CDR3 sequence is CASSSITGTWSPLHF. The CDR3 DNA sequence: TGTGCCAGCAGCTCCATAACAGGGACATGGTCACCCCTCCACTTT.

The J gene is TRBJ2-6, the V gene TRBV29-1; tentatively, D is TRBD1 (5 bases). V was clipped by 0 bases and J by 12 bases, with 24 bases between them. CDR1 is SQVTM, CDR2 ANQGSEA, per germline. The CDR3 covers 17 residues. The CDR3 reads CSVEDRDRTSGAGVLTF. The CDR3 DNA reads as TGCAGCGTTGAAGATCGCGACCGCACCTCTGGGGCCGGCGTCCTGACTTTC.

The chain couples TRBV27 to TRBJ2-7; 10 bases map to TRBD2. Germline V CDR1 and CDR2: MNHEY, SMNVEV (reference sequence). This CDR3 comprises 18 residues. The V segment lost 6 bases and the J segment 2 bases; nucleotides outside the gene matches: 16. For the CDR3, the DNA is TGTGCCAGCAGCCCCCTGGGAGTCGCACTAGCGGGGACCTACGAGCAGTACTTC. It codes for CASSPLGVALAGTYEQYF.

This clonotype turned up a few times. The rearrangement uses TRBV12-3 or TRBV12-4 and TRBJ2-3; TRBD1 matches at 7 bases. V dropped 7 bases and J dropped 7; count of bases not matched to a gene: 11. The CDR3 totals 14 residues. The DNA of the CDR3 is TGTGCCAGCACCTTGACAGGGACCCTCAATACGCAGTATTTT. As protein: CASTLTGTLNTQYF.

In this sample, this clonotype turned up many times. This chain links TRBV7-2 with TRBJ2-1; D uncertain. The length of the CDR3 is 11 residues. From germline, CDR1 is SGHTA and CDR2 FQGNSA. V gave up 2 bases and J gave up 12 bases, with 8 bases separating them. CDR3 protein: CASSLTARQFF. CDR3 bases: TGTGCCAGCAGCTTAACTGCTAGGCAGTTCTTC.

A few counts support this clonotype. The V and J genes are TRBV29-1 and TRBJ1-3; 7 bases match TRBD1. CDR1 and CDR2 (germline): SQVTM, ANQGSEA. Losses at the gene ends were 0 bases for V and 4 bases for J; bases not matched to a gene: 6. The CDR3 has 15 amino acids. The CDR3 sequence: CSVEERQGPGNTIYF. The CDR3 DNA sequence: TGCAGCGTTGAAGAACGACAGGGACCAGGAAACACCATATATTTT.

The V gene is TRBV20-1, the J gene TRBJ1-1; tentative D call: TRBD1 (5 bases). Trimming took 1 base from V and 1 from J, leaving 10 bases between them. The germline V gene has CDR1 DFQATT and CDR2 SNEGSKA (reference sequence). The length of the CDR3 is 14 residues. CDR3 loop: CSARGRGENTEAFF. CDR3 sequence (DNA): TGCAGTGCTAGAGGTCGGGGGGAGAACACTGAAGCTTTCTTT.